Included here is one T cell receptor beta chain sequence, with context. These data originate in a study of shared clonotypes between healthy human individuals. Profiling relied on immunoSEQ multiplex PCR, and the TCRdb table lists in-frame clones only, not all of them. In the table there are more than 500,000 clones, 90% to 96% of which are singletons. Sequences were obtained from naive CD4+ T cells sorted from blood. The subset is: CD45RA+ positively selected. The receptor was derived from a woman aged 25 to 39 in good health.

Here the CDR3 reads CASSVTSDPDAQYF. The CDR3 DNA sequence: TGTGCCAGCAGCGTTACTAGCGATCCTGACGCCCAGTACTTC. This chain connects TRBV9 to TRBJ2-5, with TRBD2 matching over 7 bases. CDR1 is SGDLS and CDR2 is YYNGEE in the germline V gene. Losses at the gene ends were 2 bases for V and 9 bases for J; bases not matched to a gene: 10. The CDR3 runs 14 residues. The full variable domain, with the rest looked up from reference TRBV9 and TRBJ2-5, is DSGVTQTPKHLITATGQRVTLRCSPRSGDLSVYWYQQSLDQGLQFLIQYYNGEERAKGNILERFSAQQFPDLHSELNLSSLELGDSALYFCASSVTSDPDAQYFGPGTRLLVL.